This TCR beta chain was sequenced during a study of cytomegalovirus exposure and HLA in healthy donors. Study conclusions and caveats: Overall, roughly 160 TCR beta chains were annotated as cytomegalovirus-associated.

Germline V lookup: CDR1 SGDLS, CDR2 YYNGEE. Unmatched junction bases numbered 5, after V lost 3 bases and J lost 4 bases. The CDR3 runs 15 residues. It was with 60 Vbeta and 13 Jbeta primers that the PCR ran. Profiled with immunoSEQ multiplex PCR; TCRdb holds only in-frame clones, not every one. The sample holds roughly 130,000 clones, 80% seen once. About this clone: Its antigen is currently unknown.

The specimen sequenced was PBMCs. The TCR comes from a middle-aged man in good health and CMV-seronegative. V and J are TRBV9 and TRBJ2-7; 12 nucleotides agree with TRBD2. The DNA of the CDR3 is TGTGCCAGCAGCGAGACTAGCGGGAGTCTGTACGAGCAGTACTTC. Amino acid sequence: CASSETSGSLYEQYF.